This entry is about one T cell receptor beta chain. The data stem from a study of blood T cell repertoires in COVID-19. Study at large: Some COVID-19 samples were acute and others convalescent; all came from the United States, Italy and Spain. PBMCs, B-cell-depleted T cells, or T cells were the source of the cDNA or gDNA that made up the material.

Study processing details: Reference gene primer amplification gave estimated nucleated cell counts. Libraries were prepared by immunoSEQ multiplex PCR; TCRdb keeps only in-frame clonotypes and omits some of them. Clonal size and the V and J genes are those of that table, whereas D and trimming came from the DNA. Among 180,000 or so clones listed, around 85% were seen once. The V segment lost 6 bases and the J segment 5 bases; nucleotides outside the gene matches: 20. Germline CDR1 reads MRHNA; CDR2 reads SNTAGT. The CDR3 is 18 residues long. Seattle patients were enrolled during active infection and followed longitudinally.

This clonotype was sampled from a person aged 65 to 85 with COVID-19, enrolled during active disease. The gene calls are TRBV6-4 and TRBJ2-5; TRBD2 matches 8 bases. The sequenced material came from peripheral blood. CDR3 sequence: CASRCYERGTNFLETQYF. CDR3 nucleotide sequence: TGTGCCAGCAGGTGTTATGAGCGGGGGACTAATTTCTTGGAGACCCAGTACTTC.